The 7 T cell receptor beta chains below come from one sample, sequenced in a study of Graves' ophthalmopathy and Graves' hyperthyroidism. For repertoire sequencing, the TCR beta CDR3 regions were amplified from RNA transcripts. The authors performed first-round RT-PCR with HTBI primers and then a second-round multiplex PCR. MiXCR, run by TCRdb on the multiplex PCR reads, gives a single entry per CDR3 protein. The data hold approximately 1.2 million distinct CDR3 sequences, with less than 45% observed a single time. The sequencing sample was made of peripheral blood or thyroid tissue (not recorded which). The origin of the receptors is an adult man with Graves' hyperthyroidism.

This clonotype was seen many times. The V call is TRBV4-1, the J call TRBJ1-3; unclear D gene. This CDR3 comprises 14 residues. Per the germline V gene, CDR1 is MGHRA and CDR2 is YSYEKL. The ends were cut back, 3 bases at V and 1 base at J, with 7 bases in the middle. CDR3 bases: TGCGCCAGCAGCCAGGCCGGTTCTGGAAACACCATATATTTT. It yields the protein CASSQAGSGNTIYF.

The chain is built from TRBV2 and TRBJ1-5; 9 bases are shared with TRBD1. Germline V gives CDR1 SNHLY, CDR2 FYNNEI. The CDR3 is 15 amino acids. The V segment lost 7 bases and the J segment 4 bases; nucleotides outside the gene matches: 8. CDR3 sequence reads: CASMEQGARNQPQHF. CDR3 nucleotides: TGTGCCAGCATGGAACAGGGGGCTCGGAATCAGCCCCAGCATTTT.

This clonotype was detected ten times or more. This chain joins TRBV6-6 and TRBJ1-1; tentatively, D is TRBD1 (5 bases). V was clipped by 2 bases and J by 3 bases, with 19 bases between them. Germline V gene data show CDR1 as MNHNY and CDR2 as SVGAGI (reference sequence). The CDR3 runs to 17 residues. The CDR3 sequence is CASSYGLTVNEDTEAFF. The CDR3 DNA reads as TGTGCCAGCAGTTACGGATTGACAGTCAACGAGGACACTGAAGCTTTCTTT.

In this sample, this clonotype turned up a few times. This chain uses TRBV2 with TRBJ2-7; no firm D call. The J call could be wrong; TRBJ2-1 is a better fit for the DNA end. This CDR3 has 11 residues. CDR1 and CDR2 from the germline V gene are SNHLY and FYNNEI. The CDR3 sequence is CASSGDNEQFF. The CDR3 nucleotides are TGTGCCAGCAGCGGAGACAATGAGCAGTTCTTC.

The CDR3 DNA reads TGTGCCAGCAGCTTAGAGGGACAGGGGGACGATCCGGAAAAACTGTTTTTT. Translated: CASSLEGQGDDPEKLFF. V usage is TRBV7-8 and J usage is TRBJ1-4, with TRBD1 identical over 11 bases. Germline V lookup: CDR1 SGHVS, CDR2 FQNEAQ. The ends lost 1 base at V and 8 bases at J; junction bases unmatched: 9. This CDR3 is built from 17 residues.

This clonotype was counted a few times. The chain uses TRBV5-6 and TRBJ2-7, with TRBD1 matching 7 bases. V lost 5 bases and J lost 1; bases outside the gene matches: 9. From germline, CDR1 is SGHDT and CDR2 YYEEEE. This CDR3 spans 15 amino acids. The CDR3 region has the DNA TGTGCCAGCAGTTTTGCCCGACAGGGTTCCTACGAGCAGTACTTC. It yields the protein CASSFARQGSYEQYF.

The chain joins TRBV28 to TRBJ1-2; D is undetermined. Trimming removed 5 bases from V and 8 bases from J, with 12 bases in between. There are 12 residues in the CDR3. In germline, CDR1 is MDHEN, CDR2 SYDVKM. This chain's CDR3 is CASSRAFMGYTF. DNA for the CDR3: TGTGCCAGCAGTAGGGCCTTTATGGGCTACACCTTC.